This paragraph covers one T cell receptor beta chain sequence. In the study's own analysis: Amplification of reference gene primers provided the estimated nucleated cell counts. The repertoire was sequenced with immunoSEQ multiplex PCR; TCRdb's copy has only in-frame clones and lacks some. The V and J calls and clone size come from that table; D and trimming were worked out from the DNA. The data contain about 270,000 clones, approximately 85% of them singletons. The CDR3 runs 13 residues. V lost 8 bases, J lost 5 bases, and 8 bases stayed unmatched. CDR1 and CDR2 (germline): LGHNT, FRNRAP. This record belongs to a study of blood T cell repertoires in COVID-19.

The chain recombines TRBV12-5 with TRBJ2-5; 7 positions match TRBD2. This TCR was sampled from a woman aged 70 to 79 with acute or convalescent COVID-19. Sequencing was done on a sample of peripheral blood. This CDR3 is CASLGSREETQYF. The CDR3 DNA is TGTGCTAGTTTGGGCTCGCGGGAGGAGACCCAGTACTTC.